The rows below give T cell receptor beta chains drawn from one sample of a study of T cell repertoires in cytomegalovirus infection. MiXCR was run by TCRdb on the reads, yielding one entry per CDR3 protein. The top ten clones hold over 15% of a sample with approximately 150,000 distinct CDR3 sequences, 17% of them seen once. The specimen sequenced was CD8+ T cells from PBMCs. All receptors come from a human donor in good health (CMV status not recorded). Some clones in this sample may be carry-over from other donors' samples. The CDR3 runs from the conserved cysteine through the conserved F or W. Each record gives: V gene, J gene, clone size, D gene, CDR3 DNA, CDR3 protein. A D gene is named only where the DNA matches it firmly. Clone size is given for some rows only: seen once, a few or many times, or a class if the clone is expanded.

v_gene: TRBV4-1
j_gene: TRBJ2-1
abundance: few
d_gene: .
CDR3nt: TGCGCCAGCACCACTTCCGGGCGGTTCGACGGATATGAGCAGTTCTTC
CDR3aa: CASTTSGRFDGYEQFF

v_gene: TRBV7-3
j_gene: TRBJ1-2
abundance: .
d_gene: .
CDR3nt: TGTGCCAGCAGCCCCACCCCGGGCGGGTTTTATGGCTACACCTTC
CDR3aa: CASSPTPGGFYGYTF

v_gene: TRBV20-1
j_gene: TRBJ2-1
abundance: many
d_gene: .
CDR3nt: TGCAGTGCTAGAGATCCCCACGATCTTTACAATGAGCAGTTCTTC
CDR3aa: CSARDPHDLYNEQFF

v_gene: TRBV7-3
j_gene: TRBJ2-1
abundance: few
d_gene: TRBD2
CDR3nt: TGTGCCAGCAGCTTAAGCGGGGGAGCCAATGAGCAGTTCTTC
CDR3aa: CASSLSGGANEQFF

v_gene: TRBV9
j_gene: TRBJ2-2
abundance: .
d_gene: .
CDR3nt: TGTGCCAGCAGCGTAGCTCGGGGGGCTGGATATACCGGGGAGCTGTTTTTT
CDR3aa: CASSVARGAGYTGELFF

v_gene: TRBV28
j_gene: TRBJ2-5
abundance: .
d_gene: .
CDR3nt: TGTGCCAGCAGTCCTACCGGGACTCCGTACCAAGAGACCCAGTACTTC
CDR3aa: CASSPTGTPYQETQYF

v_gene: TRBV20-1
j_gene: TRBJ2-1
abundance: .
d_gene: .
CDR3nt: TGCAGTGCTAGAGATTTCGAGGTGGGGAATGAGCAGTTCTTC
CDR3aa: CSARDFEVGNEQFF

v_gene: TRBV27
j_gene: TRBJ2-1
abundance: few
d_gene: TRBD2
CDR3nt: TGTGCCAGCAGCCCGGGACTAGCGGGAACTGAGCAGTTCTTC
CDR3aa: CASSPGLAGTEQFF

v_gene: TRBV19
j_gene: TRBJ1-5
abundance: .
d_gene: .
CDR3nt: TGTGCCAGTAGTATGCTTTTGGGGAATCAGCCCCAGCATTTT
CDR3aa: CASSMLLGNQPQHF

v_gene: TRBV29-1
j_gene: TRBJ2-1
abundance: .
d_gene: .
CDR3nt: TGCAGCGTAGACAGACAGGGGAGGCGGGGGTTTGGCTCCTACAATGAGCAGTTCTTC
CDR3aa: CSVDRQGRRGFGSYNEQFF

v_gene: TRBV6-1
j_gene: TRBJ1-1
abundance: .
d_gene: .
CDR3nt: TGTGCCAGCAACACTGATTCAGGTACTGAAGCTTTCTTT
CDR3aa: CASNTDSGTEAFF

v_gene: TRBV29-1
j_gene: TRBJ2-2
abundance: .
d_gene: .
CDR3nt: TGCAGCGTTGGACAGGCGAACACCGGGGAGCTGTTTTTT
CDR3aa: CSVGQANTGELFF

v_gene: TRBV6-2/TRBV6-3
j_gene: TRBJ2-1
abundance: many
d_gene: .
CDR3nt: TGTGCCAGCAGTTACTCGGTCGACTCAGGTGTTAGCAATGAGCAGTTCTTC
CDR3aa: CASSYSVDSGVSNEQFF

v_gene: TRBV11-2
j_gene: TRBJ2-3
abundance: .
d_gene: .
CDR3nt: TGTGCCAGCAGCGCCCGGGCCCATAGCACAGATACGCAGTATTTT
CDR3aa: CASSARAHSTDTQYF

v_gene: TRBV7-2
j_gene: TRBJ2-2
abundance: .
d_gene: .
CDR3nt: TGTGCCAGCAGTTGGCCGGGGACCGGGGAGCTGTTTTTT
CDR3aa: CASSWPGTGELFF

v_gene: TRBV10-3
j_gene: TRBJ1-1
abundance: .
d_gene: .
CDR3nt: TGTGCCATCAGCGCAGGTCCCCCCAGAGGGAACACTGAAGCTTTCTTT
CDR3aa: CAISAGPPRGNTEAFF

v_gene: TRBV29-1
j_gene: TRBJ1-3
abundance: .
d_gene: .
CDR3nt: TGCAGCGTTCTGCCAACCGGTGGAAACACCATATATTTT
CDR3aa: CSVLPTGGNTIYF

v_gene: TRBV9
j_gene: TRBJ2-1
abundance: .
d_gene: .
CDR3nt: TGTGCCAGCGGAAGAAGTAACAATGAGCAGTTCTTC
CDR3aa: CASGRSNNEQFF

v_gene: TRBV20-1
j_gene: TRBJ1-2
abundance: few
d_gene: .
CDR3nt: TGCAGTGCTCCCGACCGGGAAACCAACTATGGCTACACCTTC
CDR3aa: CSAPDRETNYGYTF

v_gene: TRBV10-3
j_gene: TRBJ2-3
abundance: .
d_gene: TRBD2
CDR3nt: TGTGCCATCAGTACCCTAGGTGCGGGAGGCGGCAACACAGATACGCAGTATTTT
CDR3aa: CAISTLGAGGGNTDTQYF

v_gene: TRBV12-3/TRBV12-4
j_gene: TRBJ2-7
abundance: .
d_gene: .
CDR3nt: TGTGCCAGCAGATCATCAGGTTCCTACGAGCAGTACTTC
CDR3aa: CASRSSGSYEQYF

v_gene: TRBV5-4
j_gene: TRBJ1-1
abundance: .
d_gene: TRBD1
CDR3nt: TGTGCCAGCAGCGGAGGACCGGGACAGGGGTACACTGAAGCTTTCTTT
CDR3aa: CASSGGPGQGYTEAFF

v_gene: TRBV7-8
j_gene: TRBJ2-1
abundance: few
d_gene: .
CDR3nt: TGTGCCAGCAGCTTATCAGGCCGCAACTCCTACAATGAGCAGTTCTTC
CDR3aa: CASSLSGRNSYNEQFF

v_gene: TRBV29-1
j_gene: TRBJ2-1
abundance: .
d_gene: TRBD1
CDR3nt: TGCAGCGTTCGGACAGGGCAACGTGAGCAGTTCTTC
CDR3aa: CSVRTGQREQFF

v_gene: TRBV7-9
j_gene: TRBJ1-1
abundance: few
d_gene: .
CDR3nt: TGTGCCAGCAGCTTAGAGCGGACAGCTGAAGCTTTCTTT
CDR3aa: CASSLERTAEAFF

v_gene: TRBV7-9
j_gene: TRBJ2-7
abundance: few
d_gene: .
CDR3nt: TGTGCCAGCAGCTTAAGTCCCAGGCGCCCCTACGAGCAGTACTTC
CDR3aa: CASSLSPRRPYEQYF

v_gene: TRBV15
j_gene: TRBJ2-7
abundance: .
d_gene: .
CDR3nt: TGTGCCACGAGGAACGACGGGACCTCCTACGAGCAGTACTTC
CDR3aa: CATRNDGTSYEQYF

v_gene: TRBV20-1
j_gene: TRBJ1-5
abundance: .
d_gene: .
CDR3nt: TGCAGTGCTTCTCGGGGGAATCAGCCCCAGCATTTT
CDR3aa: CSASRGNQPQHF

v_gene: TRBV6-2/TRBV6-3
j_gene: TRBJ2-7
abundance: .
d_gene: .
CDR3nt: TGTGCCAGCAGTTCTTCAACGGGGAGGGAGCAGTACTTC
CDR3aa: CASSSSTGREQYF

v_gene: TRBV19
j_gene: TRBJ2-1
abundance: few
d_gene: TRBD2
CDR3nt: TGTGCCAGTAGGCCCTCGGGGGGAAGCTCCTACAATGAGCAGTTCTTC
CDR3aa: CASRPSGGSSYNEQFF

v_gene: TRBV7-9
j_gene: TRBJ2-2
abundance: .
d_gene: .
CDR3nt: TGTGCCAGCAGCTCACGTCTTCCGGTCTCTGCGAACACCGGGGAGCTGTTTTTT
CDR3aa: CASSSRLPVSANTGELFF

v_gene: TRBV6-2/TRBV6-3
j_gene: TRBJ2-1
abundance: once
d_gene: TRBD2
CDR3nt: TGTGCCCGCCAGGGGACTAGCCCCTACAATGAGCAGTTCTTC
CDR3aa: CARQGTSPYNEQFF

v_gene: TRBV14
j_gene: TRBJ2-5
abundance: few
d_gene: .
CDR3nt: TGTGCCAGCAGCCAGACTATACGGACGCATGGACCAGGAGAGACCCAGTACTTC
CDR3aa: CASSQTIRTHGPGETQYF

v_gene: TRBV5-6
j_gene: TRBJ1-3
abundance: few
d_gene: .
CDR3nt: TGTGCCAGCAGCTTGGGCAACTCTGGAAACACCATATATTTT
CDR3aa: CASSLGNSGNTIYF

v_gene: TRBV7-2
j_gene: TRBJ2-3
abundance: .
d_gene: TRBD2
CDR3nt: TGTGCCAGCAGCTTAGTTAGCGGGGGGGAAGATACGCAGTATTTT
CDR3aa: CASSLVSGGEDTQYF

v_gene: TRBV7-9
j_gene: TRBJ2-3
abundance: few
d_gene: .
CDR3nt: TGTGCCAGCAGCTTCCCTCGGGCTAGCACAGATACGCAGTATTTT
CDR3aa: CASSFPRASTDTQYF

v_gene: TRBV24-1
j_gene: TRBJ2-3
abundance: few
d_gene: .
CDR3nt: TGTGCCACCAGCTCAGCGACGAGAGGCCCAGATACGCAGTATTTT
CDR3aa: CATSSATRGPDTQYF

v_gene: TRBV7-8
j_gene: TRBJ2-2
abundance: many
d_gene: .
CDR3nt: TGTGCCAGCAGCGACACCGGGGAGCTGTTTTTT
CDR3aa: CASSDTGELFF

v_gene: TRBV9
j_gene: TRBJ1-3
abundance: .
d_gene: .
CDR3nt: TGTGCCAGCAGCGCTCACCGGGACCCCGGCGCCGGAAACACCATATATTTT
CDR3aa: CASSAHRDPGAGNTIYF

v_gene: TRBV4-1
j_gene: TRBJ1-2
abundance: many
d_gene: .
CDR3nt: TGCGCCAGCAGCTCGAATCGCGGCTACACCTTC
CDR3aa: CASSSNRGYTF

v_gene: TRBV7-9
j_gene: TRBJ2-7
abundance: .
d_gene: .
CDR3nt: TGTGCCAGCAGATCCGGGACCAATTACGAGCAGTACTTC
CDR3aa: CASRSGTNYEQYF

v_gene: TRBV7-2
j_gene: TRBJ2-7
abundance: few
d_gene: .
CDR3nt: TGTGCCAGCAGCTTAAGGGGGGGGTTTGACGCAAACTACGAGCAGTACTTC
CDR3aa: CASSLRGGFDANYEQYF

v_gene: TRBV7-6
j_gene: TRBJ1-1
abundance: .
d_gene: .
CDR3nt: TGTGCCTCCATGGGGACTGAAGCTTTCTTT
CDR3aa: CASMGTEAFF

v_gene: TRBV15
j_gene: TRBJ2-7
abundance: .
d_gene: .
CDR3nt: TGTGCCACCAGCAGTGTGGTTAGGGCCTACGAGCAGTACTTC
CDR3aa: CATSSVVRAYEQYF

v_gene: TRBV12-3/TRBV12-4
j_gene: TRBJ2-5
abundance: few
d_gene: TRBD1
CDR3nt: TGTGCCAGCAGTTACATGCCGGGACAGGGGGATCAAGAGACCCAGTACTTC
CDR3aa: CASSYMPGQGDQETQYF

v_gene: TRBV10-3
j_gene: TRBJ2-1
abundance: few
d_gene: .
CDR3nt: TGTGCCATCAGTGATTTTGGGACCCTATACCCCAATGAGCAGTTCTTC
CDR3aa: CAISDFGTLYPNEQFF

v_gene: TRBV28
j_gene: TRBJ1-2
abundance: .
d_gene: TRBD1
CDR3nt: TGTGCCACCTTGCAACAGGGGGACTATGGCTACACCTTC
CDR3aa: CATLQQGDYGYTF

v_gene: TRBV20-1
j_gene: TRBJ2-3
abundance: .
d_gene: .
CDR3nt: TGCAGTGCCCCCGTGGCCTTTACAGATACGCAGTATTTT
CDR3aa: CSAPVAFTDTQYF

v_gene: TRBV19
j_gene: TRBJ1-4
abundance: .
d_gene: .
CDR3nt: TGTGCCAGTAGTATCGCGGCCTTCTCATCTAATGAAAAACTGTTTTTT
CDR3aa: CASSIAAFSSNEKLFF

v_gene: TRBV4-1
j_gene: TRBJ1-2
abundance: .
d_gene: .
CDR3nt: TGCGCCAGCAGCCAAGGCAGTCCTAACTATGGCTACACCTTC
CDR3aa: CASSQGSPNYGYTF